This T cell receptor beta chain was recovered during a study of Ad26.COV2.S vaccination and SARS-CoV-2 variants. Losses at the gene ends were 4 bases for V and 4 bases for J; bases not matched to a gene: 9. Germline CDR1 is SGDLS and CDR2 is YYNGEE. The CDR3 spans 15 residues. Repertoires were generated with immunoSEQ multiplex PCR, while TCRdb's copy carries only in-frame clones and drops some. The table shows 300,000 to 350,000 clones, with around 89% occurring only once. Treatment defined: roughly 18 received Ad26.COV2.S at low or high dose, single or two shots; about 5 received placebo; per-sample allocation not given. Collection of the samples took place on day 63 after the first injection of vaccine or placebo. Immunization relied on an Ad26 vector, which expressed Wuhan-strain SARS-CoV-2 spike.

The sequenced sample was peripheral blood, obtained in a trial of Ad26.COV2.S vaccine versus placebo. The source is a person aged 18 to 59 who received the Ad26.COV2.S COVID-19 vaccine or a placebo. The chain joins TRBV9 to TRBJ2-3; 7 bases agree with TRBD1. The chain's CDR3 is CASSLRDRAADTQYF. In DNA, the CDR3 is TGTGCCAGCAGCTTAAGAGACAGGGCGGCAGATACGCAGTATTTT.